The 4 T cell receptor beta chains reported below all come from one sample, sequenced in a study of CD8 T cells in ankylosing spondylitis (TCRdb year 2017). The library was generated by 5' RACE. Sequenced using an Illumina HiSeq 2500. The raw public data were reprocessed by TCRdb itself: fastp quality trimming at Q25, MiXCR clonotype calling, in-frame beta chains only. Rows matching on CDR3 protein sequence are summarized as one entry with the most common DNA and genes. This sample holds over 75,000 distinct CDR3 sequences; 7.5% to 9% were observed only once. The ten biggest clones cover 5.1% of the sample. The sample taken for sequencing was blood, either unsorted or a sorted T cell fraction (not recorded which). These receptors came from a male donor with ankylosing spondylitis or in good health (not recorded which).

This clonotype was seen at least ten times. The CDR3 here is CSARDLGRTAQETQYF. For the CDR3, the DNA is TGCAGTGCTAGAGACCTAGGAAGGACAGCTCAAGAGACCCAGTACTTC. The J gene is TRBJ2-5, the V gene TRBV20-1, with D tentatively TRBD1 (6 bases). This CDR3 region has 16 residues. Germline V gene data show CDR1 as DFQATT and CDR2 as SNEGSKA (reference sequence). Trimming pared 0 bases from V and 2 bases from J, leaving 16 bases between.

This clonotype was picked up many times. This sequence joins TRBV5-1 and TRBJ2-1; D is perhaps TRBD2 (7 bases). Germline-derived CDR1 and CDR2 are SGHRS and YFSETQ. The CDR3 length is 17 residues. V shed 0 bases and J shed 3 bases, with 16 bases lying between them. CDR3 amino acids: CASSLGGWGGLYNEQFF. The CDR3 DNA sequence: TGCGCCAGCAGCTTGGGGGGATGGGGGGGCCTCTACAATGAGCAGTTCTTC.

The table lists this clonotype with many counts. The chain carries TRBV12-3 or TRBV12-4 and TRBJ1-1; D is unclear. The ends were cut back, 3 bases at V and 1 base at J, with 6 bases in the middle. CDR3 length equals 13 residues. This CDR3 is CASSFLQNTEAFF. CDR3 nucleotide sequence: TGTGCCAGCAGTTTTTTACAGAACACTGAAGCTTTCTTT.

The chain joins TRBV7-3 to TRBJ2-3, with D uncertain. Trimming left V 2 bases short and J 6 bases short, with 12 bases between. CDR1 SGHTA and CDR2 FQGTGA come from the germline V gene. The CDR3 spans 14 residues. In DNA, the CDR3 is TGTGCCAGCAGCTTATCCCCCTCTCCGGATACGCAGTATTTT. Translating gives CASSLSPSPDTQYF.